The 5 T cell receptor beta chains presented below share a single source sample, sequenced in a study of brain T cells in children with intractable seizures. Only in-frame clones appear in the TCRdb table, and some are missing; sequencing was by immunoSEQ multiplex PCR. The sample yields 340,000 or so clones, roughly 92% seen once. Time point meaning: blood from clinic visit 5 months post-surgery; TSC patient then seizure free. The material was peripheral blood, obtained more than 4 months after surgery. The receptors here all came from a boy in the first two years of life with tuberous sclerosis and intractable seizures.

This clone was counted a single time. The rearrangement links TRBV24-1 to TRBJ1-2; D gene unclear. The germline V gene has CDR1 KGHDR and CDR2 SFDVKD. Trimming pared 1 base from V and 1 base from J, leaving 6 bases between. This CDR3 contains 14 residues. Here the CDR3 DNA reads TGTGCCACCAGTGATTTCCGCAATAACTATGGCTACACCTTC. This gives the protein CATSDFRNNYGYTF.

V usage is TRBV10-3 and J usage is TRBJ2-1, with D unclear. This CDR3 spans 12 amino acids. Germline V lookup: CDR1 ENHRY, CDR2 SYGVKD. Trimming took off 0 bases at V and 7 bases at J, with 4 bases between the two ends. The CDR3 bases are TGTGCCATCAGTGAGTCGTATAATGAGCAGTTCTTC. It is translated as CAISESYNEQFF.

This chain connects TRBV11-3 to TRBJ2-5; 7 nucleotides line up with TRBD1. This CDR3 comprises 14 residues. Germline V lookup: CDR1 SGHNT, CDR2 YENEEA. The V gene end was trimmed by 5 bases and the J gene end by 4 bases; junction bases not matched to a gene: 7. CDR3: CASSDSGDRETQYF. Written as DNA, the CDR3 is TGTGCCAGCAGCGATTCCGGGGACAGAGAGACCCAGTACTTC.

The rearrangement links TRBV11-1 to TRBJ2-1; D tentatively fits TRBD1 or TRBD2 (5 bases each). Germline CDR1 is SGHAT and CDR2 is FQDESV (reference sequence). The length of the CDR3 is 13 residues. V dropped 0 bases and J dropped 11 bases, with 11 bases sitting between them. DNA of the CDR3: TGTGCCAGCAGCTTAGCGGGGGTTTACAAGCAGTTCTTC. Amino acid sequence: CASSLAGVYKQFF.

The chain employs TRBV2 and TRBJ2-3; TRBD1 matches 9 bases. Germline V gives CDR1 SNHLY, CDR2 FYNNEI. V was pared by 6 bases and J by 2 bases, with 6 bases of the junction left unmatched. The CDR3 loop spans 15 amino acids. CDR3 in amino acids: CASSRRDRVTDTQYF. The DNA for the CDR3 is TGTGCCAGCAGCCGCCGGGACAGGGTCACAGATACGCAGTATTTT. The whole variable domain, filled in from reference TRBV2 and TRBJ2-3, reads EPEVTQTPSHQVTQMGQEVILRCVPISNHLYFYWYRQILGQKVEFLVSFYNNEISEKSEIFDDQFSVERPDGSNFTLKIRSTKLEDSAMYFCASSRRDRVTDTQYFGPGTRLTVL.